This TCR beta chain derives from a study of OX40 agonist ivuxolimab in advanced cancers. The CDR3 spans 12 residues. V shed 1 base, J shed 7 bases, and the junction held 1 base outside the gene matches. CDR1 is SGHDN and CDR2 is FVKESK in the germline V gene. Produced via immunoSEQ multiplex PCR; TCRdb's table is partial and in-frame only. Found here are tens of thousands of clones, roughly 80% of them singletons; the top ten hold more than 3.5%. V gene TRBV14 combines with J gene TRBJ2-7, with 7 bases that match TRBD1. This TCR was sampled from an adult with an advanced solid tumor such as melanoma, head and neck, liver or kidney cancer. The sequencing used CD4+ or CD8+ T cells sorted from blood, collected in a trial of the OX40 agonist ivuxolimab. The CDR3 nucleotides are TGTGCCAGCAGCCAAGGGGACAGAGAGCAGTACTTC. Translation: CASSQGDREQYF.